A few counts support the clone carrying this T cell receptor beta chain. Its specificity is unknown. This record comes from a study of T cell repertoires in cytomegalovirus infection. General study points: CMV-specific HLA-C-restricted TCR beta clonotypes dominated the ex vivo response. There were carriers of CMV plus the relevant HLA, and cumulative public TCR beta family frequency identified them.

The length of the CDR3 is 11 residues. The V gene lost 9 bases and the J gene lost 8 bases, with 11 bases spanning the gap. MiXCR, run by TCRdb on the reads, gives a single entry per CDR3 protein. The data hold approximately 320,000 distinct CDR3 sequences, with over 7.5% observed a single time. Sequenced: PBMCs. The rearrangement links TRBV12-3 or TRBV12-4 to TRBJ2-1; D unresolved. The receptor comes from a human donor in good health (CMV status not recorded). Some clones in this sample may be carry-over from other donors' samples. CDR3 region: CASWEDHEQFF. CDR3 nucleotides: TGTGCCAGTTGGGAAGACCATGAGCAGTTCTTC.